Below, 30 T cell receptor beta chains from the same sample are listed, as sequenced in a study of monozygotic twins with inflammatory bowel disease. TCRdb reprocessed the 5' RACE reads and stores each CDR3 protein as one record, lacking DNA. The sample has some 400,000 distinct CDR3 sequences; the top ten hold about 2.4%. Material: blood. These TCRs come from a human donor with ulcerative colitis or Crohn's disease, or a healthy co-twin of an affected twin (not recorded which).

This chain's CDR3 is CASTQRGFSNQPQHF. This sequence joins TRBV12-3 or TRBV12-4 and TRBJ1-5. The CDR3 runs to 15 residues.

This chain connects TRBV7-9 to TRBJ2-1; TCRdb's D call of TRBD1 is untestable without DNA. The CDR3 runs 13 residues. The germline V gene has CDR1 SEHNR and CDR2 FQNEAQ (reference sequence). This chain's CDR3 is CASSAAGDTSQFF.

V usage is TRBV7-9 and J usage is TRBJ2-3; TCRdb returns TRBD2, unconfirmable since there is no DNA. Per germline, CDR1 SEHNR and CDR2 FQNEAQ (reference sequence). CDR3 length: 16 amino acids. CDR3 residues: CASSPRAGPLTDTQYF.

The chain links TRBV21-1 to TRBJ2-3; the D call from TCRdb, TRBD1, cannot be confirmed without DNA. TRBV21-1 constitutes a pseudogene. This CDR3 spans 16 amino acids. The CDR3 loop reads CASSRYRGLSTDTQYF.

The CDR3 loop reads CASSPSPYSPTGNTIYF. The gene calls are TRBV9 and TRBJ1-3. The CDR3 totals 17 residues. Germline CDR1 reads SGDLS; CDR2 reads YYNGEE.

V gene TRBV12-3 or TRBV12-4 combines with J gene TRBJ1-1; TCRdb outputs TRBD1, but without DNA this stays unchecked. The CDR3 sequence is 11 residues long. CDR3 amino acids: CASTGDRRAFF.

The chain employs TRBV12-3 or TRBV12-4 and TRBJ2-7. This CDR3 has 14 residues. CDR3 sequence: CASSLATLPYEQYF.

The V call is TRBV11-2, the J call TRBJ2-1. Germline CDR1 SGHAT, CDR2 FQNNGV. This CDR3 has 16 amino acids. The chain's CDR3 is CASSLDLGSWGNEQFF.

This rearrangement joins TRBV5-1 to TRBJ2-1; TCRdb lists TRBD1, though no DNA is available to test this call. Germline CDR1 reads SGHRS; CDR2 reads YFSETQ. This CDR3 has 13 amino acids. This chain's CDR3 is CASRQTGGDEQFF. The whole variable domain, remainder taken from reference TRBV5-1 and TRBJ2-1, is KAGVTQTPRYLIKTRGQQVTLSCSPISGHRSVSWYQQTPGQGLQFLFEYFSETQRNKGNFPGRFSGRQFSNSRSEMNVSTLELGDSALYLCASRQTGGDEQFFGPGTRLTVL.

The chain uses TRBV6-2 or TRBV6-3 and TRBJ2-1. Germline values: CDR1 MNHEY, CDR2 SVGEGT. CDR3 length: 14 amino acids. The CDR3 spells CASSYGDFYNEQFF.

J is TRBJ2-1 and V is TRBV5-1; TCRdb proposes TRBD1, but this gene call is untestable without DNA. Germline V lookup: CDR1 SGHRS, CDR2 YFSETQ. This CDR3 is built from 14 residues. This CDR3 reads CASIPGQGYNEQFF.

CDR3 protein: CATKGGGTYEQYF. The V and J genes are TRBV6-6 and TRBJ2-7; TCRdb names TRBD1, which stays unverified in the absence of DNA. CDR1 MNHNY and CDR2 SVGAGI come from the germline V gene (reference sequence). CDR3 length: 13 amino acids.

The rearrangement links TRBV12-3 or TRBV12-4 to TRBJ2-7. This CDR3 is 11 amino acids long. The CDR3 here is CASSVLGEQYF.

V and J are TRBV3-1 and TRBJ1-2; the D call from TCRdb, TRBD1, cannot be confirmed without DNA. Looked up from germline, CDR1 is LGHDT and CDR2 is YNNKEL (reference sequence). This CDR3 comprises 16 residues. The CDR3 spells CASSQAVPGQDNGYTF.

This chain uses TRBV20-1 with TRBJ1-5; there is no DNA to check the TCRdb D call of TRBD1. The germline V gene has CDR1 DFQATT and CDR2 SNEGSKA (reference sequence). The CDR3 sequence is 14 residues long. CDR3 amino acids: CSFPGQGPNQPQHF.

This chain connects TRBV3-1 to TRBJ2-7. CDR3 length equals 11 residues. The germline V gene has CDR1 LGHDT and CDR2 YNNKEL (reference sequence). CDR3 sequence: CASSSRDEQYF.

The V call is TRBV7-2, the J call TRBJ1-3. This CDR3 spans 13 amino acids. Germline values: CDR1 SGHTA, CDR2 FQGNSA. The CDR3 is CASSLSWTNTIYF.

J is TRBJ2-7 and V is TRBV18. Per germline, CDR1 KGHSH and CDR2 LQKENI. This CDR3 contains 14 residues. The CDR3 reads CASSPPTEPYEQYF.

The rearrangement links TRBV2 to TRBJ1-4. This CDR3 has 16 residues. The germline gives CDR1 SNHLY, CDR2 FYNNEI. This chain's CDR3 is CASSGRDSSTNEKLFF.

The chain combines TRBV9 with TRBJ2-1; the TCRdb D gene call, TRBD2, has no DNA to confirm it. The CDR3 loop spans 16 amino acids. Per the germline V gene, CDR1 is SGDLS and CDR2 is YYNGEE. The CDR3 loop reads CASSVALAGASNEQFF.

The rearrangement links TRBV30 to TRBJ2-2. CDR3 size: 13 residues. Per germline, CDR1 GTSNPN and CDR2 SVGIG (reference sequence). CDR3 in amino acids: CAWSLINTGELFF.

The CDR3 region is CASTGGWQPQHF. The genes are TRBV19 and TRBJ1-5. Looked up from germline, CDR1 is LNHDA and CDR2 is SQIVND (reference sequence). The CDR3 has 12 amino acids.

The V call is TRBV20-1, the J call TRBJ1-1; TCRdb calls TRBD1, which cannot be checked without DNA. CDR3 length: 15 amino acids. Germline values: CDR1 DFQATT, CDR2 SNEGSKA (reference sequence). The CDR3 sequence is CSARPTGTGMTEAFF.

The chain couples TRBV7-2 to TRBJ1-4. CDR3 length: 13 residues. CDR1 and CDR2 (germline): SGHTA, FQGNSA. The CDR3 region is CASSSGGLEKLFF.

This chain uses TRBV5-1 with TRBJ2-5; TCRdb's D gene call, TRBD2, goes unchecked for lack of DNA. CDR3 length: 15 amino acids. Germline V gives CDR1 SGHRS, CDR2 YFSETQ. The CDR3 reads CASSLEGGKWETQYF.

The chain couples TRBV4-1 to TRBJ2-7; the TCRdb call, TRBD1, lacks DNA for checking. The CDR3 sequence is 13 residues long. CDR1 MGHRA and CDR2 YSYEKL come from the germline V gene. CDR3 in amino acids: CASSLREQGEQYF.

The chain joins TRBV7-2 to TRBJ1-1; TCRdb's D call, TRBD1, is unchecked because there is no DNA. Germline V CDR1 and CDR2: SGHTA, FQGNSA. CDR3 length: 14 amino acids. CDR3 sequence: CASRPGQGNTEAFF.

J is TRBJ1-1 and V is TRBV5-1; TCRdb lists TRBD1, though no DNA is available to test this call. Germline V gene data show CDR1 as SGHRS and CDR2 as YFSETQ. The CDR3 loop spans 13 amino acids. CDR3 amino acids: CASSLTGYTEAFF.

V and J are TRBV5-6 and TRBJ2-2. Germline CDR1 reads SGHDT; CDR2 reads YYEEEE. The CDR3 totals 16 residues. The CDR3 loop is CASSLATTPNTGELFF.

The chain combines TRBV7-6 with TRBJ1-3. The V gene's germline CDR1 is SGHVS and CDR2 FNYEAQ. The CDR3 covers 15 residues. The CDR3 is CASSLANPSGNTIYF.